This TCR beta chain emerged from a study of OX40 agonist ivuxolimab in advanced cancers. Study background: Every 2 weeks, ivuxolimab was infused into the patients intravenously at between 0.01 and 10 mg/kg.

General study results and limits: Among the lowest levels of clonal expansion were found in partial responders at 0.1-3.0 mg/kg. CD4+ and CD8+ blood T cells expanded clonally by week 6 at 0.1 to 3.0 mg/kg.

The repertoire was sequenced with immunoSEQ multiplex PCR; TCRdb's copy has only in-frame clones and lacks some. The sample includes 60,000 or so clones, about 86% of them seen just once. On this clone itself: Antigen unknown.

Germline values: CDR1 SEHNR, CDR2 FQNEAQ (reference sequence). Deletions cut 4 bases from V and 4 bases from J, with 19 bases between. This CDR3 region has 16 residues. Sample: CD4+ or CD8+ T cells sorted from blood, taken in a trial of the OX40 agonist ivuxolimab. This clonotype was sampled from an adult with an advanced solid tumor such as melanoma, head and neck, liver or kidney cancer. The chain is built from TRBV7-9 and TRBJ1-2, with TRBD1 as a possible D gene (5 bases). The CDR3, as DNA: TGTGCCAGCAGCTCCTTAGCGGGGGGACGCCTCTATGGCTACACCTTC. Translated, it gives CASSSLAGGRLYGYTF.